This T cell receptor beta chain originates from a study of T cell responses to AZD1222 COVID-19 vaccine. Study-wide points: The donor cohort was predominantly white British with a female majority, and clonal diversity may have been underestimated.

Clones were read by immunoSEQ multiplex PCR, and TCRdb kept only the in-frame ones, dropping some. The table includes under 150,000 clones, approximately 94% detected once. Between the trimmed V and J ends, which lost 0 bases and 2 bases, there was a span of 14 bases. This CDR3 spans 16 amino acids. Germline CDR1 SGHRS, CDR2 YFSETQ. Of note for this clone: The antigen is unknown.

The source material was peripheral blood, sampled on day 0 of AZD1222 vaccination. The chain is built from TRBV5-1 and TRBJ1-1; tentative D call: TRBD1 (6 bases). This TCR came from an adult in good health. The CDR3, as DNA: TGCGCCAGCAGCTTGGCGGGGCGGGGGCGAAACACTGAAGCTTTCTTT. Its protein is CASSLAGRGRNTEAFF.